This TCR beta chain was sequenced in a study of human thymus T cells (dated by TCRdb to 2020 to 2021). About the full investigation: The study characterized TCR alpha and beta repertoires from about 8 infant thymus samples and four related peripheral blood samples. Donor ages ranged from 7 to 244 days, and the cohort comprised 5 to 7 male and a couple of female infants. What the work shows at the level of the full study, not this receptor alone: On average, roughly 850,000 unique TCRB clonotypes were obtained from thymus samples, compared with 75,000 to 90,000 from blood samples. Usage of V and J gene segments appeared to be biased in both the thymic and the peripheral blood repertoires.

As encoded in the germline V gene, CDR1 is MDHEN while CDR2 is SYDVKM. There are 15 amino acids in the CDR3, from cysteine to phenylalanine inclusive. Only the CDR3 region is kept as DNA, spanning 45 bases read in frame from base 1. The junction carries 18 bases between V and J, which are trimmed by 9 bases and 3 bases respectively. A remark on this clone: It has no known antigen specificity. No base qualities exist here, and no much larger clone lies one base off it.

The donors were immunologically healthy infants in Finland who had open corrective cardiac surgery for congenital heart defects. For four of the eight donors, a small about 0.45-1 mL aliquot of peripheral blood was collected during surgery. Genomic DNA from blood samples was extracted from all available leukocytes rather than from a fixed cell number. ACK lysis buffer was used to remove erythrocytes from the blood, and the remaining leukocytes were kept as pellets at -70 degrees C. A QIAsymphony instrument was used to extract genomic DNA from frozen cell pellets. The immunoSEQ multiplex PCR assay was used to amplify the TCRB and TCRAD loci from a standardized amount of quality-controlled genomic DNA. The amplicons spanned the V(D)J region and were long enough to cover the CDR3 and allow V and J genes to be identified. Through the commercial immunoSEQ service, the amplicons were sequenced on an Illumina platform. For the original study's pipeline: Primer bias and sequencing errors were corrected as previously described, and TCRAD and TCRB definitions were based on the IMGT database. Repertoires were analysed with immunoSEQ Analyzer 3.0 and VDJTools, covering basic statistics, V/J segment usage, diversity estimates, rarefaction and pairwise overlap. To estimate diversity, the Chao1, ChaoE, Efron-Thisted, Shannon and inverse Simpson indices were applied, and diversity was also estimated on datasets down-sampled to the smallest sample. Repertoire overlap used strict matching of CDR3 nucleotide sequence, V gene and J gene, with Jaccard-based multidimensional scaling clustering. TCRdb stores this immuneACCESS table with in-frame sequences only. Part of the clones is absent; in the studies checked, under half of the shortfall reflects unresolved V genes, and no reason is known for the rest. That table gives V, J and clone size, and the DNA gave D and trimming. A total of some 40,000 clones appear in this sample, around 94% of them only once. The ten most abundant clones make up 0.095% to 0.15% of the sample.

Recombination linked TRBV28 to TRBJ1-5; the D gene identity is not certain. The sequence derives from a boy under three years old with a congenital heart defect but otherwise immunologically healthy. Source material: blood. This receptor carries the CDR3 CASLQGTLFNQPQHF. Read as DNA, the sequence is TGTGCCAGTCTCCAAGGTACATTGTTCAATCAGCCCCAGCATTTT.